The 30 T cell receptor beta chains given below trace back to one sample, sequenced in a study of blood T cell repertoires in COVID-19. TCRdb's copy holds only in-frame clones and misses some; the assay was immunoSEQ multiplex PCR. The sample includes some 350,000 clones, around nine tenths of them seen just once. Sequences were obtained from peripheral blood. These receptors all stem from a woman between 18 and 29 years old who had recovered from COVID-19.

The chain has TRBV14 and TRBJ2-2, with 7 bases fitting TRBD1. The CDR3 covers 15 residues. Trimming cost V 4 bases and J 3 bases; bases outside gene matches: 5. Germline CDR1 SGHDN, CDR2 FVKESK. The CDR3 spells CASSPTGAYTGELFF. The CDR3 bases are TGTGCCAGCAGCCCAACAGGGGCGTACACCGGGGAGCTGTTTTTT.

The rearrangement joins TRBV2 to TRBJ2-5; 11 bases match TRBD2. Germline CDR1 SNHLY, CDR2 FYNNEI. V was clipped by 5 bases and J by 5 bases; unmatched bases: 10. This CDR3 has 16 residues. Here the CDR3 DNA reads TGTGCCAGCAGTCCCGAACTAGCGGGAGTGCCGGAGACCCAGTACTTC. Translating gives CASSPELAGVPETQYF.

This clone was picked up a small number of times. Other DNA sequences in this sample translate to the same CDR3. The chain carries TRBV5-1 and TRBJ1-2, with D perhaps TRBD1 (5 bases). This CDR3 contains 13 residues. The V gene lost 0 bases and the J gene lost 3 bases, with 6 bases spanning the gap. Looked up from germline, CDR1 is SGHRS and CDR2 is YFSETQ. The CDR3, as DNA: TGCGCCAGCAGCTTGGAAGGGGACTATGGCTACACCTTC. This gives the protein CASSLEGDYGYTF.

This sequence joins TRBV19 and TRBJ1-4; no firm D call. This CDR3 region has 15 residues. Germline CDR1 is LNHDA and CDR2 is SQIVND (reference sequence). Trimming stripped 6 bases from V and 0 bases from J, with 11 bases between. In nucleotides, the CDR3 is TGTGCCAGTAGACGGTTCCCCTCAACTAATGAAAAACTGTTTTTT. Translation gives CASRRFPSTNEKLFF.

J is TRBJ1-1 and V is TRBV11-2, with D unresolved. The V end was cut by 1 base, the J end by 1 base, with 13 bases between. The CDR3 covers 16 residues. In germline, CDR1 is SGHAT, CDR2 FQNNGV. The CDR3 coding sequence is TGTGCCAGCAGCTTAGGCTACAGTATACCGAACACTGAAGCTTTCTTT. Encoded protein: CASSLGYSIPNTEAFF.

The rearrangement uses TRBV7-9 and TRBJ1-3; 7 bases map to TRBD1. Germline V lookup: CDR1 SEHNR, CDR2 FQNEAQ (reference sequence). The junction had 4 bases not matched to a gene; V was cut back by 5 bases and J by 6 bases. This CDR3 has 13 amino acids. The CDR3 coding sequence is TGTGCCAGCAGCCCGGGACAGAAAAACACCATATATTTT. Translating gives CASSPGQKNTIYF.

The genes are TRBV6-5 and TRBJ1-1; D is possibly TRBD1 (6 bases). With 0 bases removed from V and 8 bases from J, the gap between germline ends came to 10 bases. Germline V lookup: CDR1 MNHEY, CDR2 SVGAGI. This CDR3 spans 13 amino acids. CDR3 nucleotides: TGTGCCAGCAGTTACTCGACAGGAAGCGAAGCTTTCTTT. Protein sequence: CASSYSTGSEAFF.

V gene TRBV9 combines with J gene TRBJ2-5; D unclear. Trimming stripped 0 bases from V and 5 bases from J, with 8 bases between. The germline V gene encodes CDR1 SGDLS and CDR2 YYNGEE. This CDR3 is 13 amino acids long. The CDR3 sequence is CASSVDIRETQYF. Written as DNA, the CDR3 is TGTGCCAGCAGCGTAGATATTCGGGAGACCCAGTACTTC.

The chain uses TRBV19 and TRBJ1-1, with 9 bases aligning to TRBD1. Trimming removed 6 bases from V and 7 bases from J; junction bases left unmatched: 6. The germline CDR1 and CDR2 sequences are LNHDA and SQIVND (reference sequence). The CDR3 totals 13 residues. DNA for the CDR3: TGTGCCAGTAGCGAACAGGGGGCCGGTGAAGCTTTCTTT. Translation: CASSEQGAGEAFF.

V usage is TRBV5-6 and J usage is TRBJ2-2; 10 nucleotides align to TRBD1. The CDR3 is made up of 16 amino acids. Germline-derived CDR1 and CDR2 are SGHDT and YYEEEE. V shed 3 bases, J shed 4 bases, and the junction held 6 bases outside the gene matches. The CDR3 spells CASSSGTGEPTGELFF. The CDR3 nucleotides read TGTGCCAGCAGCTCCGGGACAGGGGAGCCCACCGGGGAGCTGTTTTTT.

The genes are TRBV7-2 and TRBJ1-5; no firm D call. Trimming stripped 8 bases from V and 9 bases from J, with 14 bases between. This CDR3 has 12 amino acids. Germline CDR1 SGHTA, CDR2 FQGNSA. CDR3 loop: CASGMIRGPQHF. The CDR3 DNA sequence: TGTGCCAGCGGAATGATACGGGGGCCCCAGCATTTT.

The chain recombines TRBV7-6 with TRBJ1-4, with D maybe TRBD1 (5 bases). The germline gives CDR1 SGHVS, CDR2 FNYEAQ. V lost 5 bases, J lost 6 bases, and 28 bases lay in between. This CDR3 contains 19 residues. CDR3 DNA sequence: TGTGCCAGCAGCCCATCGCGGGACGTCGGTGGACCTTTAGATGAAAAACTGTTTTTT. The encoded protein is CASSPSRDVGGPLDEKLFF.

The rearrangement links TRBV9 to TRBJ2-2; 11 bases are a match to TRBD2. The germline V gene has CDR1 SGDLS and CDR2 YYNGEE. CDR3 size: 16 residues. V gave up 4 bases and J gave up 7 bases; unmatched junction bases: 9. The CDR3 DNA reads as TGTGCCAGCAGCCCCTTCACTAGCGGGAGTATCGGGGAGCTGTTTTTT. Residues: CASSPFTSGSIGELFF. Full variable domain (outside the CDR3, taken from reference TRBV9 and TRBJ2-2): DSGVTQTPKHLITATGQRVTLRCSPRSGDLSVYWYQQSLDQGLQFLIQYYNGEERAKGNILERFSAQQFPDLHSELNLSSLELGDSALYFCASSPFTSGSIGELFFGEGSRLTVL.

The CDR3 protein is CAISESDRGANYGYTF. DNA of the CDR3: TGTGCCATCAGTGAGTCCGACAGGGGAGCTAACTATGGCTACACCTTC. The chain has TRBV10-3 and TRBJ1-2; 8 bases are shared with TRBD1. V was clipped by 0 bases and J by 0 bases; unmatched bases: 3. Germline lookup yields CDR1 ENHRY and CDR2 SYGVKD. The CDR3 is 16 residues long.

J is TRBJ2-1 and V is TRBV28; 7 positions agree with TRBD2. The CDR3 has 17 residues. After removal of 5 bases from V and 1 base from J, the junction contained 11 bases not matched to a gene. Germline V lookup: CDR1 MDHEN, CDR2 SYDVKM. CDR3 in amino acids: CASSKGWRGSSYNEQFF. DNA for the CDR3: TGTGCCAGCAGTAAGGGATGGCGGGGGTCATCCTACAATGAGCAGTTCTTC.

This chain links TRBV11-2 with TRBJ2-3; 14 bases fit TRBD2. The germline CDR1 and CDR2 sequences are SGHAT and FQNNGV. The V segment lost 9 bases and the J segment 2 bases; nucleotides outside the gene matches: 13. The CDR3 is made up of 18 amino acids. CDR3 sequence reads: CASSPGLAGEGFTDTQYF. The CDR3 DNA reads TGTGCCAGTTCCCCGGGACTAGCGGGAGAGGGGTTCACAGATACGCAGTATTTT.

The chain recombines TRBV19 with TRBJ1-2; possibly TRBD1 for D (6 bases). Trimming took 3 bases from V and 4 from J, leaving 21 bases between them. Germline lookup yields CDR1 LNHDA and CDR2 SQIVND (reference sequence). The CDR3 contains 17 residues. This chain's CDR3 is CASSIAISRGSTYGYTF. CDR3 bases: TGTGCCAGTAGTATCGCGATCAGCAGGGGTTCCACCTATGGCTACACCTTC.

J is TRBJ2-2 and V is TRBV11-3; D possibly corresponds to TRBD2 (5 bases). CDR3 length: 15 amino acids. The germline V gene encodes CDR1 SGHNT and CDR2 YENEEA. V was shortened by 3 bases and J by 3 bases, with 11 bases between the two germline ends. The CDR3 sequence: CASSLREGHTGELFF. The CDR3 DNA sequence: TGTGCCAGCAGCTTGCGTGAGGGTCACACCGGGGAGCTGTTTTTT.

This clone has just a few counts. J is TRBJ2-2 and V is TRBV5-1; the D gene is possibly TRBD2 (6 bases). Trimming removed 6 bases from V and 3 bases from J, with 12 bases in between. CDR3 length: 14 amino acids. CDR1 SGHRS and CDR2 YFSETQ come from the germline V gene. CDR3: CASTPRGDTGELFF. Written as DNA, the CDR3 is TGCGCCAGCACCCCTCGCGGGGACACCGGGGAGCTGTTTTTT.

The chain couples TRBV5-8 to TRBJ2-7; D may be TRBD1 (6 bases). This CDR3 contains 15 residues. Germline CDR1 is SGHTS and CDR2 is YDEGEE. V dropped 4 bases and J dropped 5 bases, with 19 bases sitting between them. The CDR3 DNA reads TGTGCCAGCAGCCCCGGGTTGTACGCAGGGGACGAGCAGTACGTC. Amino acid sequence: CASSPGLYAGDEQYV.

The chain uses TRBV5-1 and TRBJ2-2; D uncertain. V was clipped by 3 bases and J by 7 bases, with 16 bases between them. The CDR3 contains 15 residues. Germline CDR1 and CDR2: SGHRS and YFSETQ. The CDR3 nucleotides are TGCGCCAGCAGCTCGGAGTCCGAGACTCTCGGGGAGCTGTTTTTT. Translated: CASSSESETLGELFF.

This chain uses TRBV7-9 with TRBJ1-2; no clear D. The germline V and J ends were trimmed by 4 bases and 0 bases, with 9 bases remaining between them. CDR1 is SEHNR and CDR2 is FQNEAQ in the germline V gene (reference sequence). The CDR3 totals 14 residues. This CDR3 reads CASSSREANYGYTF. CDR3 nucleotide sequence: TGTGCCAGCAGCTCCCGGGAAGCTAACTATGGCTACACCTTC.

CDR3 sequence: CASSPAAPGVYGYTF. Written as DNA, the CDR3 is TGTGCCAGCAGCCCAGCCGCCCCAGGCGTCTATGGCTACACCTTC. This sequence joins TRBV5-6 and TRBJ1-2; D is undetermined. Trimming took off 4 bases at V and 4 bases at J, with 17 bases between the two ends. Germline V gene lookup returns CDR1 SGHDT and CDR2 YYEEEE. This CDR3 is 15 amino acids long.

The rearrangement links TRBV5-4 to TRBJ1-1; 7 bases agree with TRBD1. Germline-derived CDR1 and CDR2 are SGHNT and YYREEE (reference sequence). The trim removed 3 bases at V and 0 bases at J, leaving 5 bases unmatched. The CDR3 loop spans 15 amino acids. DNA of the CDR3: TGTGCCAGCAGCTCGGAGACAGGGATGAACACTGAAGCTTTCTTT. It specifies CASSSETGMNTEAFF.

The rearrangement joins TRBV7-9 to TRBJ2-2, with D tentatively TRBD2 (6 bases). The CDR3 has 17 amino acids. Trimming cost V 3 bases and J 3 bases, with 17 bases left between them. Germline V gives CDR1 SEHNR, CDR2 FQNEAQ (reference sequence). CDR3 coding DNA: TGTGCCAGCAGCTTCACAGGACTAAGTGGTGACACCGGGGAGCTGTTTTTT. Encoded protein: CASSFTGLSGDTGELFF.

This clone came up a few times. The chain has TRBV19 and TRBJ1-2; 8 bases map to TRBD1. Germline CDR1 reads LNHDA; CDR2 reads SQIVND (reference sequence). Trimming at V came to 6 bases and at J to 5 bases, leaving 17 bases not matched to a gene. The CDR3 spans 17 residues. The CDR3, as DNA: TGTGCCAGTAGATTCCGGGCAGGGGGCTCAAATCGGTATGGCTACACCTTC. It translates to CASRFRAGGSNRYGYTF.

The chain couples TRBV7-9 to TRBJ2-3; D is unresolved. This CDR3 spans 17 amino acids. In germline, CDR1 is SEHNR, CDR2 FQNEAQ (reference sequence). Trimming took off 4 bases at V and 0 bases at J, with 17 bases between the two ends. CDR3 protein: CASSSLSRGTSTDTQYF. The CDR3 coding sequence is TGTGCCAGCAGCTCCCTCTCTCGCGGCACCAGCACAGATACGCAGTATTTT.

The genes are TRBV6-1 and TRBJ1-3; D is possibly TRBD1 (6 bases). Trimming took 3 bases from V and 4 from J, leaving 19 bases between them. Per germline, CDR1 MNHNS and CDR2 SASEGT. The CDR3 runs 17 residues. CDR3 in amino acids: CASSDPAGTGTGNTIYF. The CDR3 coding sequence is TGTGCCAGCAGTGATCCCGCGGGTACGGGGACAGGAAACACCATATATTTT.

The V and J genes are TRBV19 and TRBJ2-5; possibly TRBD2 for D (5 bases). The germline gives CDR1 LNHDA, CDR2 SQIVND (reference sequence). The CDR3 runs 14 residues. Trimming took 6 bases from V and 7 from J, leaving 18 bases between them. As DNA, the CDR3 is TGTGCCAGTAGAGGAGCAACCGGGGTGGGGACCCAGTACTTC. Encoded protein: CASRGATGVGTQYF.

In nucleotides, the CDR3 is TGCGCCAGCAGCGGAGGACAGGGGGCCTATGGCTACACCTTC. This codes for CASSGGQGAYGYTF. V is TRBV5-1 and J is TRBJ1-2, with 11 bases aligning to TRBD1. The CDR3 loop spans 14 amino acids. V dropped 4 bases and J dropped 4; count of bases not matched to a gene: 3. In germline, CDR1 is SGHRS, CDR2 YFSETQ.